This T cell receptor beta chain was identified in a study of tumor-infiltrating lymphocytes in primary liver carcinoma. The overall study: Patients of both sexes were 30 to 69 years old. Samples gave roughly 3.65 to 7.5 million productive TCRbeta reads, similar across tissue types.

Regarding this clonotype: Its antigen is unidentified.

General study results and limits: Tumors reached a significantly greater top-250-clone fraction than blood did (p = 0.039).

Unsorted whole blood served as the source of blood RNA, and germline DNA was extracted as well. Researchers generated TCR beta cDNA from approximately 450 ng of total RNA, relying on a constant-region primer. Three nested multiplex PCR rounds, a slightly modified ARM-PCR method, built the TCR beta libraries. In TCRdb, the multiplex PCR reads were re-called with MiXCR into one record per CDR3 protein. The top ten clones hold about 8.4% of a sample with 250,000 to 400,000 distinct CDR3 sequences, less than 75% of them seen once. The source material was peripheral blood. This sequence originates from a man in his forties or fifties with primary liver carcinoma and hepatitis B virus infection.

The CDR3 here is CASSRSGTGTQYF. The CDR3 nucleotides are TGTGCCAGCAGCCGAAGCGGGACAGGAACCCAGTACTTC. The chain is built from TRBV12-3 or TRBV12-4 and TRBJ2-5, with D possibly being TRBD1 (8 bases). This CDR3 region has 13 residues. Deletions cut 6 bases from V and 8 bases from J, with 16 bases between.